These 27 T cell receptor beta chains originate from one sample sequenced in a study of metastatic and nonmetastatic thyroid tumors. MiXCR re-clonotyped the PCR reads for TCRdb. Of approximately 37,000 clones in the sample, less than 20% were seen once. All patients were treatment-naive before thyroid surgery. The sequenced sample consisted of blood. Receptors were obtained from a female donor with papillary thyroid cancer or a benign thyroid nodule (not recorded which). Some clones in this sample may be carry-over from other donors' samples.

In the case of this clone: The junction departs from the called germline gene at one end, perhaps through a read error. The chain is built from TRBV6-1 and TRBJ2-2; 14 positions agree with TRBD2. CDR3 length equals 16 residues. Germline V gene data show CDR1 as MNHNS and CDR2 as SASEGT. The CDR3 reads CAISAATSGRAGDLFF. The CDR3 DNA sequence: TGTGCCATCAGTGCAGCGACTAGCGGGAGGGCCGGGGATCTGTTTTTT.

This clone was picked up a small number of times. The chain has TRBV28 and TRBJ2-7, with a weak D call TRBD2 (6 bases). CDR3 length: 17 amino acids. Trimming shortened V by 6 bases and J by 4 bases, and 25 bases separated the two germline ends. Germline lookup yields CDR1 MDHEN and CDR2 SYDVKM. The CDR3 reads CASSTGVLAGKEYEQYF. The CDR3 DNA is TGTGCCAGCAGCACCGGGGTACTAGCTGGAAAGGAGTACGAGCAGTACTTC.

This clone was seen at least ten times. The chain is built from TRBV6-1 and TRBJ1-5; 11 bases are shared with TRBD1. The CDR3 runs to 14 residues. Per the germline V gene, CDR1 is MNHNS and CDR2 is SASEGT. V trimming: 9 bases; J trimming: 6 bases; junction bases outside the gene matches: 7. CDR3 in DNA: TGTGCCAGTTCCGGGACAGGGGGTCGTCAGCCCCAGCATTTT. Amino acids: CASSGTGGRQPQHF.

This clone is categorized as medium-sized. The V call is TRBV12-3 or TRBV12-4, the J call TRBJ1-2, with D unresolved. The V end lost 6 bases, the J end lost 4 bases, and 12 bases lay between the germline ends. This CDR3 comprises 13 residues. CDR3 nucleotide sequence: TGTGCCAGCAGCTCCTTTTTGAGCTATGGCTACACCTTC. This encodes CASSSFLSYGYTF.

The chain recombines TRBV28 with TRBJ1-2; 10 bases match TRBD1. Germline lookup yields CDR1 MDHEN and CDR2 SYDVKM. The CDR3 has 14 amino acids. The junction had 9 bases not matched to a gene; V was cut back by 7 bases and J by 7 bases. CDR3: CASILTGGWCGYTF. DNA for the CDR3: TGTGCCAGCATCCTGACAGGGGGCTGGTGTGGCTACACCTTC.

This chain uses TRBV5-1 with TRBJ2-7, with D possibly TRBD1 on 7 matching bases. This CDR3 contains 14 residues. Germline V gives CDR1 SGHRS, CDR2 YFSETQ. V was pared by 0 bases and J by 5 bases, with 12 bases between. The DNA of the CDR3 is TGCGCCAGCAGCTTGGGACAGGGCGGGGACGAGCAGTACTTC. Translating it yields CASSLGQGGDEQYF.

In this sample, this clone turned up a few times. V and J are TRBV28 and TRBJ1-3, with no clear D. Per germline, CDR1 MDHEN and CDR2 SYDVKM. This CDR3 has 15 amino acids. The V and J ends lost 1 base and 4 bases respectively, with 11 bases between them. CDR3 in amino acids: CASSLFGVRGNTIYF. The CDR3 nucleotides are TGTGCCAGCAGTTTATTTGGGGTGAGGGGAAACACCATATATTTT. Combining the CDR3 with reference TRBV28 and TRBJ1-3 gives the whole variable domain DVKVTQSSRYLVKRTGEKVFLECVQDMDHENMFWYRQDPGLGLRLIYFSYDVKMKEKGDIPEGYSVSREKKERFSLILESASTNQTSMYLCASSLFGVRGNTIYFGEGSWLTVV.

This clone occurred many times. As DNA, the CDR3 is TGTGCCAGCAGCTCCGCGGGGGCCGGTGAGACCCAGTACTTC. Translation gives CASSSAGAGETQYF. The chain combines TRBV7-9 with TRBJ2-5, with a possible D match to TRBD2 (7 bases). Germline V CDR1 and CDR2: SEHNR, FQNEAQ (reference sequence). This CDR3 comprises 14 residues. With 4 bases removed from V and 5 bases from J, the gap between germline ends came to 14 bases.

Notes on this clone: This may stem from a read error, because a much larger clone lies one nucleotide away. The J gene is TRBJ2-1, the V gene TRBV29-1, with TRBD1 matching 7 bases. Germline CDR1 and CDR2: SQVTM and ANQGSEA. The CDR3 extends over 12 amino acids. In nucleotides, the CDR3 is TGCAGCGTTGAAGATCTCGACAGGGAGCGGTTCTTC. Amino acid sequence: CSVEDLDRERFF.

At least ten counts were recorded for this clone. The chain carries TRBV4-1 and TRBJ2-3, with 11 bases that match TRBD2. Germline values: CDR1 MGHRA, CDR2 YSYEKL. This CDR3 is built from 17 residues. The junction had 5 bases not matched to a gene; V was cut back by 0 bases and J by 3 bases. The CDR3 DNA reads as TGCGCCAGCAGCCAAGATCCCTCTAGCGGGAGGACAGATACGCAGTATTTT. Translation gives CASSQDPSSGRTDTQYF.

The chain couples TRBV6-1 to TRBJ2-7; D ambiguous. This CDR3 is built from 13 residues. In germline, CDR1 is MNHNS, CDR2 SASEGT. V gave up 6 bases and J gave up 0 bases, with 9 bases separating them. Written as DNA, the CDR3 is TGTGCCAGCAGGTTGGCAAACTCCTACGAGCAGTACTTC. It is translated as CASRLANSYEQYF.

Notes on this clone: Without the conserved terminal phenylalanine or tryptophan, this CDR3 likely stems from a read error. The rearrangement uses TRBV28 and TRBJ2-7; D is ambiguous. The CDR3 contains 13 residues. Deletions cut 2 bases from V and 5 bases from J, with 10 bases between. CDR1 is MDHEN, CDR2 SYDVKM, per germline. The CDR3 spells CASSLRGGDEQYL. As DNA, the CDR3 is TGTGCCAGCAGTTTACGAGGTGGGGACGAGCAGTACCTC.

This clone was counted many times. This sequence joins TRBV11-3 and TRBJ1-1; 8 nucleotides match TRBD1. The junction had 3 bases not matched to a gene; V was cut back by 4 bases and J by 8 bases. Germline V gene lookup returns CDR1 SGHNT and CDR2 YENEEA. The CDR3 contains 12 residues. The CDR3 nucleotides read TGTGCCAGCAGCTCCAACAGGGGGGAAGCTTTCTTT. Its protein is CASSSNRGEAFF.

This clone was detected ten times or more. J is TRBJ2-7 and V is TRBV7-6, with D possibly being TRBD1 (6 bases). V lost 5 bases and J 5 bases, leaving 13 bases between the germline ends. CDR1 is SGHVS, CDR2 FNYEAQ, per germline. The CDR3 sequence is 13 residues long. CDR3 nucleotide sequence: TGTGCCAGCAGCCCTTTGGACAGACACGAGCAGTACTTC. This codes for CASSPLDRHEQYF.

In its sample, this clone was seen many times. The CDR3 bases are TGTGCCAGCAGTTTACTAGTAACAGGGTCCACAACTAATGAAAAACTGTTTTTT. This encodes CASSLLVTGSTTNEKLFF. The V and J genes are TRBV28 and TRBJ1-4; possibly TRBD1 for D (6 bases). CDR1 and CDR2 (germline): MDHEN, SYDVKM. Trimming pared 2 bases from V and 0 bases from J, leaving 16 bases between. CDR3 length: 18 amino acids.

On this clone: At one end, the junction sequence differs from germline, possibly due to a read error. This sequence joins TRBV6-1 and TRBJ2-5, with 8 bases fitting TRBD1. This CDR3 spans 15 amino acids. Germline CDR1 is MNHNS and CDR2 is SASEGT. CDR3 residues: CASMVGQVFQETQYF. CDR3 sequence (DNA): TGCGCCAGCATGGTGGGACAGGTTTTTCAAGAGACCCAGTACTTC.

The table lists this clone with many counts. The J gene is TRBJ2-7, the V gene TRBV30, with D unresolved. In germline, CDR1 is GTSNPN, CDR2 SVGIG (reference sequence). The V end was cut by 5 bases, the J end by 1 base, with 15 bases between. The CDR3 contains 14 residues. The CDR3 here is CAWWPTGGSYEQYF. For the CDR3, the DNA is TGTGCCTGGTGGCCGACGGGCGGATCCTACGAGCAGTACTTC.

This clone has just a few counts. The chain has TRBV12-3 or TRBV12-4 and TRBJ2-7; D possibly uses TRBD1 or TRBD2 (6 bases each). This CDR3 is 15 amino acids long. Trimming shortened V by 0 bases and J by 2 bases, and 11 bases separated the two germline ends. The CDR3 region has the DNA TGTGCCAGCAGTTTAGCTGCGGGACACCCCTACGAGCAGTACTTC. Amino acids: CASSLAAGHPYEQYF.

This clone was counted ten times or more. The chain joins TRBV5-5 to TRBJ1-1, with 7 bases aligning to TRBD1. V lost 2 bases to trimming and J lost 0 bases; unmatched junction nucleotides: 7. The CDR3 extends over 16 amino acids. CDR1 SGHKS and CDR2 YYEKEE come from the germline V gene (reference sequence). Written as DNA, the CDR3 is TGTGCCAGCAGCTTCTACTCCGGACAGGTGAACACTGAAGCTTTCTTT. It specifies CASSFYSGQVNTEAFF. Full variable domain (missing parts from reference TRBV5-5 and TRBJ1-1): DAGVTQSPTHLIKTRGQQVTLRCSPISGHKSVSWYQQVLGQGPQFIFQYYEKEERGRGNFPDRFSARQFPNYSSELNVNALLLGDSALYLCASSFYSGQVNTEAFFGQGTRLTVV.

This clone has a count of ten or more. The chain joins TRBV20-1 to TRBJ1-3; D gene ambiguous. Germline V gives CDR1 DFQATT, CDR2 SNEGSKA (reference sequence). The length of the CDR3 is 16 residues. Trimming took 5 bases from V and 0 from J, leaving 17 bases between them. The CDR3 sequence: CSAAPPASPSGNTIYF. The CDR3 DNA sequence: TGCAGTGCTGCCCCCCCTGCGAGCCCCTCTGGAAACACCATATATTTT.

On this clone: This could be a read error, since a much larger clone is one nucleotide away. Within the sample, other DNA sequences also encode this same CDR3. This rearrangement joins TRBV5-6 to TRBJ2-5; D may be TRBD2 (6 bases). Germline V gives CDR1 SGHDT, CDR2 YYEEEE. This CDR3 has 14 amino acids. Trimming removed 1 base at V and 0 bases at J, with 7 bases between. The CDR3, as DNA: TGTGCCAGCAGCTTGTCGGGGGACCAAGAGACCCAGTACTTC. Translation: CASSLSGDQETQYF.

This clone was observed at least ten times. This same CDR3 is encoded by further DNA sequences in the sample. The CDR3 DNA reads TGTGCCAGCAGCTCCCCCCCGGGGAACCGGGTAGACTATGGCTACACCTTC. It specifies CASSSPPGNRVDYGYTF. The chain uses TRBV5-6 and TRBJ1-2; D remains ambiguous. CDR3 length equals 17 residues. Trimming removed 3 bases at V and 3 bases at J, with 21 bases between. Germline CDR1 SGHDT, CDR2 YYEEEE.

Many counts were recorded for this clone. The CDR3 DNA is TGCAGTGCTCCGGGAGGTAAAGCTTTCTTT. It specifies CSAPGGKAFF. This chain uses TRBV20-1 with TRBJ1-1, with D hard to call. Germline loops: CDR1 DFQATT, CDR2 SNEGSKA (reference sequence). The CDR3 runs to 10 residues. The V end lost 5 bases, the J end lost 9 bases, and 10 bases lay between the germline ends.

The table lists this clone with many counts. A read error may be the cause here, since a much bigger clone is one base away. The same CDR3 can be traced to other DNA sequences in this sample. The genes are TRBV5-1 and TRBJ2-1; D call uncertain. CDR3 length: 17 residues. Trimming took off 0 bases at V and 1 base at J, with 14 bases between the two ends. Germline assignment: CDR1 SGHRS and CDR2 YFSETQ. The chain's CDR3 is CASSLGTIRKSYNEQFF. CDR3 coding DNA: TGCGCCAGCAGCTTGGGAACAATTCGAAAGTCCTACAATGAGCAGTTCTTC.

Ten or more counts support this clone. The chain employs TRBV7-3 and TRBJ1-4; D unclear. V was shortened by 5 bases and J by 7 bases, with 17 bases between the two germline ends. The CDR3 runs 15 residues. Per germline, CDR1 SGHTA and CDR2 FQGTGA. CDR3 sequence: CASSLNGGLGEKLFF. The CDR3 DNA is TGTGCCAGCAGCCTCAACGGAGGGCTGGGTGAAAAACTGTTTTTT.

This clone was observed once. The genes are TRBV11-1 and TRBJ1-2; no clear D gene. This CDR3 is 12 amino acids long. Per germline, CDR1 SGHAT and CDR2 FQDESV (reference sequence). V gave up 6 bases and J gave up 8 bases, with 13 bases separating them. This chain's CDR3 is CASSVGVSGYTF. The CDR3 nucleotides are TGTGCCAGCAGTGTTGGGGTATCGGGCTACACCTTC.

This clone was found once. The conserved phenylalanine or tryptophan normally closing the CDR3 is absent here, so this likely arose from a read error. This rearrangement joins TRBV24-1 to TRBJ2-5; 8 bases align to TRBD2. Germline CDR1 and CDR2: KGHDR and SFDVKD. The CDR3 extends over 15 amino acids. J lost 5 bases, V lost 4 bases, and 8 bases had no gene match. The CDR3 spells CATSEYGGADETQYL. The CDR3 nucleotides read TGTGCCACCAGTGAATACGGGGGGGCCGATGAGACCCAGTACCTC.